This T cell receptor beta chain was obtained from a study of Tregs in tolerant kidney transplant recipients. Study background: The nonmyeloablative bone marrow transplants came from related graft donors, with transient mixed chimerism.

Details on this clone: Antigen specificity is unknown.

Study findings and constraints: No direct test of biological reproducibility was done here.

Libraries were prepared by immunoSEQ multiplex PCR; TCRdb keeps only in-frame clonotypes and omits some of them. The data hold about 110,000 clones, with around 87% observed a single time. The CDR3 covers 15 residues. The trim removed 7 bases at V and 0 bases at J, leaving 3 bases unmatched. Germline values: CDR1 LNHDA, CDR2 SQIVND (reference sequence). CD4+CD25+CD127- Tregs, CD4+CD25- non-Tregs, CD4 and CD8 cells were sorted. The TCR originated in a human donor who received a combined kidney and bone marrow transplant. This chain links TRBV19 with TRBJ1-4; 9 bases match TRBD1. This material consisted of CD4+ T cells from blood, taken before the transplant. The CDR3 DNA sequence: TGTGCCAGTAAAAGGACAGGGGCAACTAATGAAAAACTGTTTTTT. Amino acid sequence: CASKRTGATNEKLFF.